Detailed here is one T cell receptor beta chain. Its antigen is currently unknown. This sample was included in a study of blood T cells in healthy people across ages. Investigators took about 9.1 milliliters of peripheral blood from every donor. CDR1 is MNHEY and CDR2 is SMNVEV in the germline V gene (reference sequence). The V end was cut by 6 bases, the J end by 0 bases, with 8 bases between. CDR3 size: 14 residues. Study-wide results and limits: It was the long-lived donors that had more naive CD4+ cells and higher diversity than aged donors. PBMCs were not sorted, which prevented a conclusive comparison of naive versus antigen-experienced cells.

Then a second PCR, running roughly 7 to 11 cycles, was carried out with a sample-barcoded 5' primer and a J-beta primer mix. Each single sample gave us at least 2.5 million CDR3-containing paired-end reads. MiXCR, applied by TCRdb to the 5' RACE reads, yields one record per CDR3 protein. The data show 890,000 or so distinct CDR3 sequences, approximately 65% seen once. This receptor was taken from a man aged 30 to 45 in good health. The sequenced sample was blood. The V and J genes are TRBV27 and TRBJ1-4; D is unclear. CDR3 region: CASRPAATNEKLFF. In DNA form, the CDR3 reads TGTGCCAGCAGGCCGGCCGCAACTAATGAAAAACTGTTTTTT.